This T cell receptor beta chain was identified during a study of identical twins. V was pared by 4 bases and J by 4 bases, with 18 bases between. CDR1 SGHRS and CDR2 YFSETQ come from the germline V gene. This CDR3 region has 16 residues. The study's findings and limits: Memory repertoires lacked the insertion deficit that abundant cord blood beta clonotypes showed.

Template switching (which added a universal primer site) was used, and cDNA carried unique molecular identifiers. TCRdb re-analysed the 5' RACE reads in MiXCR, keeping a single row per CDR3 protein. The table records about 240,000 distinct CDR3 sequences, 8% to 11% of them present only once. This clonotype has at least ten counts. Its antigen is currently unknown. The chain uses TRBV5-1 and TRBJ1-5; D unresolved. Sequencing was carried out using memory T cells sorted from blood. The receptor was derived from a man aged 45-65 years in good health. The CDR3 bases are TGCGCCAGCAGCCCGGAGGGTTTACTTACAAATCAGCCCCAGCATTTT. Translation: CASSPEGLLTNQPQHF.